This is a list of T cell receptor beta chains from one sample in a study of CD8 T cells in ankylosing spondylitis. One entry per CDR3 protein, called by TCRdb with MiXCR from the 5' RACE reads. The data contain some 140,000 distinct CDR3 sequences, 7% to 10% of them singletons. The sequenced sample consisted of synovial fluid, either unsorted or a sorted T cell fraction (not recorded which). The receptors stem from a male donor with ankylosing spondylitis. CDR3s include the opening cysteine and the closing phenylalanine or tryptophan. Each record gives: V gene, CDR3 protein.

>TRBV6-5
CASSYSPPDRFGTEAFF
>TRBV20-1
CSAAGTGNTGELFF
>TRBV2
CASSGRWAYGYTF
>TRBV12-3/TRBV12-4
CASSGRLRGRSNTEAFF
>TRBV3-1
CASSQEEGEQYF
>TRBV28
CASSFGQGAREQYF
>TRBV12-5
CASGLARTGGDTQYF
>TRBV29-1
CSVASRGLGGYTF
>TRBV2
CASRRGRENEQFF
>TRBV7-2
CASSLAGWNSPLHF
>TRBV6-1
CASSSAGPNTEAFF
>TRBV28
CASSLDSRGQYF
>TRBV20-1
CSARVRDRLGTGELFF
>TRBV3-1
CASSPGLAGGIPSEQYF
>TRBV5-4
CASSSGGPSGLAGLVGQFF
>TRBV9
CASGPGFTEAFF
>TRBV20-1
CSARETLPGREQFF
>TRBV5-1
CASSLLAGGNEQFF